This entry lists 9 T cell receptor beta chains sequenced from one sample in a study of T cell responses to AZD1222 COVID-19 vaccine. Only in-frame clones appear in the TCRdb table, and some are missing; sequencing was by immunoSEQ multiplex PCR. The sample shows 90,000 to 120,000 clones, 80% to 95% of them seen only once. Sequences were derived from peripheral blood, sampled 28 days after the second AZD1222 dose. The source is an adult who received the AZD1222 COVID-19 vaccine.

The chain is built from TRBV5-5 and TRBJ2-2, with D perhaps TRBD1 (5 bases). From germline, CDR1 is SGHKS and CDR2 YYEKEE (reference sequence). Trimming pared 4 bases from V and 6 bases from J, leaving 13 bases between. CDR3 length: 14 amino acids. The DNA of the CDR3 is TGTGCCAGCAGCCTACAGGTGGGGCCCGGGGAGCTGTTTTTT. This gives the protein CASSLQVGPGELFF.

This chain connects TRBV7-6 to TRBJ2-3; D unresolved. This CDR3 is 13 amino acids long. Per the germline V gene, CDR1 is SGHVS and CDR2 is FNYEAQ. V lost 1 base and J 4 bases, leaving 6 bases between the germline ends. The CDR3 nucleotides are TGTGCCAGCAGCTTAGTACGGTCAGATACGCAGTATTTT. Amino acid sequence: CASSLVRSDTQYF.

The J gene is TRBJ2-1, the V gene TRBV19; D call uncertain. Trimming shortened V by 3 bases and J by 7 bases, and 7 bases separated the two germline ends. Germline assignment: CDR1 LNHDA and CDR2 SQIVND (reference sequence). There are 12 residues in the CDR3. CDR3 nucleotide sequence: TGTGCCAGTAGTATCAGATATAATGAGCAGTTCTTC. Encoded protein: CASSIRYNEQFF.

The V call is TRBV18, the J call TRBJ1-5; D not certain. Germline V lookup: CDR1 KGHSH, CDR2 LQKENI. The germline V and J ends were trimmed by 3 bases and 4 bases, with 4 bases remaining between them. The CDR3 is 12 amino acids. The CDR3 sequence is CASSPFNQPQHF. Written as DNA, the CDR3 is TGTGCCAGCTCACCTTTTAATCAGCCCCAGCATTTT.

The CDR3 nucleotides are TGTGCCAGCAGCTTATCGACGTGGGGTCCGGGACAGGGGATCTACGAGCAGTACTTC. It yields the protein CASSLSTWGPGQGIYEQYF. V and J are TRBV7-9 and TRBJ2-7, with 10 bases identical to TRBD1. Trimming at V came to 2 bases and at J to 3 bases, leaving 16 bases not matched to a gene. The length of the CDR3 is 19 residues. Germline CDR1 and CDR2: SEHNR and FQNEAQ (reference sequence).

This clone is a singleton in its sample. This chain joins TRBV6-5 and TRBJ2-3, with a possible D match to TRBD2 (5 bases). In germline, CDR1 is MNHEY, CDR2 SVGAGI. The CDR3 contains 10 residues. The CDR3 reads CAGVLDTQYF. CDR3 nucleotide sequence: TGTGCGGGAGTATTGGATACGCAGTATTTT.

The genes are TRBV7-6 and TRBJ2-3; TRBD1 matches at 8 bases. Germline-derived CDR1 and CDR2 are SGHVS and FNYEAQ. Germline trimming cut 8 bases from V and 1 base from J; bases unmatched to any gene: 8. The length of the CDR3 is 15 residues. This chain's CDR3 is CASRQAGGGTDTQYF. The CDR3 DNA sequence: TGTGCCAGCCGTCAAGCAGGGGGCGGCACAGATACGCAGTATTTT.

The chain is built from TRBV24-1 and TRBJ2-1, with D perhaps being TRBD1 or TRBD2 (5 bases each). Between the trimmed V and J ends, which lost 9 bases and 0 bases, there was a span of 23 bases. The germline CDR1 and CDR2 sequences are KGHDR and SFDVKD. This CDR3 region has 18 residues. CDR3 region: CATSGIVRGTVSYNEQFF. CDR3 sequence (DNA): TGTGCCACCTCAGGGATTGTTCGGGGTACCGTCTCCTACAATGAGCAGTTCTTC.

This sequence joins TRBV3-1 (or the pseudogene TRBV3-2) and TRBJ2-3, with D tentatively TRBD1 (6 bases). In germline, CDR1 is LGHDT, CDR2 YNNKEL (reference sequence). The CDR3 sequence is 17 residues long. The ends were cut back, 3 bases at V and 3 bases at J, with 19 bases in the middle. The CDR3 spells CASSQLSTGRSTDTQYF. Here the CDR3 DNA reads TGTGCCAGCAGCCAGTTATCCACAGGGAGATCGACAGATACGCAGTATTTT.